A single sample is the source of the 15 T cell receptor beta chains below, sequenced in a study of beta chain features in type 1 diabetes (dated by TCRdb to the late 2010s). The library came from the immunoSEQ multiplex PCR assay. The entire amount of isolated RNA was reverse transcribed using the High Capacity cDNA Reverse Transcription Kit, so the sequenced TCRB transcripts were expressed ones. TCRdb provides this immuneACCESS table in a form limited to in-frame rearrangements. Some clones are lacking; in checked studies, under half of them reflect an unresolved V gene, and why the rest are absent is not known. Counted in this sample were around 240,000 clones; roughly two thirds of them appeared once. Jointly, the top ten make up 0.053% of the sample. The source material was naive CD4+ T cells from blood. The cell subset or site label, as the study defines it: true naive CD4+ T cells. These receptors were obtained from a man between 25 and 39 years old in good health.

Notes on this clone: This specimen includes other DNA sequences encoding the same CDR3. This chain links TRBV30 with TRBJ2-7; D might be TRBD1 (5 bases). CDR1 is GTSNPN, CDR2 SVGIG, per germline (reference sequence). The CDR3 spans 12 residues. V shed 2 bases and J shed 4 bases, with 9 bases lying between them. The CDR3 DNA follows: TGTGCCTGGAGTCGAGACAGTTACGAGCAGTACTTC. As protein: CAWSRDSYEQYF.

The rearrangement joins TRBV30 to TRBJ2-7; D is unclear. Germline CDR1 is GTSNPN and CDR2 is SVGIG (reference sequence). The V gene lost 0 bases and the J gene lost 0 bases, with 3 bases spanning the gap. The CDR3 spans 12 residues. This CDR3 reads CAWSVVSYEQYF. The DNA for the CDR3 is TGTGCCTGGAGTGTGGTCTCCTACGAGCAGTACTTC.

The chain is built from TRBV9 and TRBJ2-3; maybe TRBD2 (5 bases). V shed 1 base and J shed 1 base, with 10 bases lying between them. This CDR3 spans 15 amino acids. Germline values: CDR1 SGDLS, CDR2 YYNGEE. CDR3 coding DNA: TGTGCCAGCAGCGTATCAGCGGTCGGCACAGATACGCAGTATTTT. The encoded protein is CASSVSAVGTDTQYF.

On this clone: The sample carries other DNA sequences with the same CDR3. The chain combines TRBV29-1 with TRBJ2-3; D call uncertain. The germline gives CDR1 SQVTM, CDR2 ANQGSEA. V was pared by 7 bases and J by 5 bases, with 7 bases between. CDR3 length: 10 residues. For the CDR3, the DNA is TGCAGCGGCGCCAGAGATACGCAGTATTTT. Protein: CSGARDTQYF.

About this clone: Within the sample, other DNA sequences also encode this same CDR3. The genes are TRBV29-1 and TRBJ2-7; D might be TRBD2 (5 bases). CDR1 is SQVTM, CDR2 ANQGSEA, per germline. This CDR3 comprises 11 residues. The V gene lost 7 bases and the J gene lost 0 bases, with 7 bases spanning the gap. CDR3 sequence (DNA): TGCAGCGGTGGGAGCTCCTACGAGCAGTACTTC. Amino acid sequence: CSGGSSYEQYF.

This clone was seen only a few times. The chain links TRBV5-4 to TRBJ2-5; D may match TRBD1 or TRBD2 (7 bases each). This CDR3 spans 15 amino acids. Germline assignment: CDR1 SGHNT and CDR2 YYREEE (reference sequence). V lost 4 bases and J lost 7, with 20 bases in between. In DNA form, the CDR3 reads TGTGCCAGCAGCCAAGAAAACGACAGGGAGGGGACCCAGTACTTC. It encodes CASSQENDREGTQYF.

This clone has just one count. The rearrangement links TRBV29-1 to TRBJ2-5, with 15 nucleotides matching TRBD2. The germline CDR1 and CDR2 sequences are SQVTM and ANQGSEA. V lost 2 bases, J lost 5 bases, and 6 bases stayed unmatched. This CDR3 spans 16 amino acids. In DNA form, the CDR3 reads TGCAGCGTTGAAAGGACTAGCGGGAGGGCCGAGGAGACCCAGTACTTC. Translated, it gives CSVERTSGRAEETQYF.

This clone was seen more than once but under ten times. The rearrangement links TRBV6-1 to TRBJ2-3; 8 nucleotides align to TRBD2. CDR1 is MNHNS and CDR2 is SASEGT in the germline V gene. The CDR3 extends over 12 amino acids. V was pared by 10 bases and J by 8 bases, with 8 bases of the junction left unmatched. The CDR3 is CATGPGGGTQYF. CDR3 DNA: TGTGCCACCGGCCCGGGAGGGGGTACGCAGTATTTT.

The CDR3 nucleotides are TGTGCCTGGAGTGTACTTAGATCGAATGAGCAGTTCTTC. It specifies CAWSVLRSNEQFF. This sequence joins TRBV30 and TRBJ2-1; D call uncertain. Per the germline V gene, CDR1 is GTSNPN and CDR2 is SVGIG (reference sequence). The CDR3 is made up of 13 amino acids. Between the trimmed V and J ends, which lost 0 bases and 7 bases, there was a span of 10 bases.

This clone was counted between two and nine times. The genes are TRBV25-1 and TRBJ1-4; D unresolved. V dropped 3 bases and J dropped 7 bases, with 12 bases sitting between them. The CDR3 spans 14 residues. Germline V gives CDR1 MGHDK, CDR2 SYGVNS. The CDR3: CASSDGSTGEKLFF. The CDR3 DNA reads TGTGCCAGCAGTGACGGGTCAACGGGTGAAAAACTGTTTTTT.

The genes are TRBV29-1 and TRBJ2-2; 11 nucleotides match TRBD2. Germline lookup yields CDR1 SQVTM and CDR2 ANQGSEA. CDR3 length: 15 residues. V shed 8 bases, J shed 0 bases, and the junction held 5 bases outside the gene matches. For the CDR3, the DNA is TGCAGCAGTACTAGCGGGGGAGCGAACACCGGGGAGCTGTTTTTT. Translated: CSSTSGGANTGELFF.

This chain connects TRBV30 to TRBJ1-1, with a tentative D call TRBD1 (5 bases). The ends were cut back, 1 base at V and 8 bases at J, with 8 bases in the middle. Germline CDR1 and CDR2: GTSNPN and SVGIG (reference sequence). CDR3 length: 11 residues. The CDR3 reads CAWSEEGEAFF. The CDR3 DNA sequence: TGTGCCTGGAGTGAGGAGGGGGAAGCTTTCTTT.

The V call is TRBV7-9, the J call TRBJ2-7; D gene unclear. There are 11 residues in the CDR3. Deletions cut 1 base from V and 6 bases from J, with 4 bases between. CDR1 is SEHNR and CDR2 is FQNEAQ in the germline V gene (reference sequence). The CDR3 nucleotides read TGTGCCAGCAGCTTAGTATTCGAGCAGTACTTC. Protein product: CASSLVFEQYF.

V gene TRBV29-1 combines with J gene TRBJ2-7; 10 bases match TRBD2. CDR1 is SQVTM and CDR2 is ANQGSEA in the germline V gene. This CDR3 is 14 amino acids long. Trimming at V came to 4 bases and at J to 6 bases, leaving 9 bases not matched to a gene. The CDR3 spells CSVVPRLAGSEQYF. CDR3 DNA sequence: TGCAGCGTTGTCCCCCGACTAGCGGGCTCCGAGCAGTACTTC.

This clone was picked up a small number of times. The chain employs TRBV29-1 and TRBJ1-2; D remains unclear. This CDR3 comprises 15 residues. Germline CDR1 and CDR2: SQVTM and ANQGSEA. Deletions cut 7 bases from V and 8 bases from J, with 26 bases between. The CDR3 DNA reads TGCAGCGCCGGAAACCCCGGCCGCGGAAGCGGAGGCTACACCTTC. It is translated as CSAGNPGRGSGGYTF.